This TCR beta chain derives from a study of regulatory T cells in long-lasting Graves disease. Whole-study context: Duration of antithyroid drug therapy among newly diagnosed Graves' patients was under 3 months.

Libraries of TCR beta came from iRepertoire HTBI primers plus Arm-PCR of CDR3 regions. TCRdb re-analysed the multiplex PCR reads in MiXCR, keeping a single row per CDR3 protein. Among 300,000 to 400,000 distinct CDR3 sequences listed, 15% to 19% were seen once. Germline CDR1 SGHRS, CDR2 YFSETQ. The CDR3 is 14 amino acids. The ends were cut back, 6 bases at V and 1 base at J, with 13 bases in the middle. Findings of the study overall: Study of thyroid tissue was not done, with only peripheral blood studied. Accuracy might have suffered from few samples. Segments TRBV28, TRBJ1-2 and TRBJ2-5 showed preferential usage in persistent disease.

Time point: newly diagnosed GD, antithyroid drugs for less than 3 months. The TCR library was prepared using RNA isolated from PBMCs. The table lists this clonotype with many counts. Its cognate antigen is unknown. The receptor comes from a female donor with Graves disease. The J gene is TRBJ1-2, the V gene TRBV5-1; D is ambiguous. The sequencing here drew on peripheral blood mononuclear cells (PBMCs), taken at new diagnosis, from a patient treated with antithyroid drugs. As DNA, the CDR3 is TGCGCCAGCAACCGTGGGTGGGATAACTATGGCTACACCTTC. Protein: CASNRGWDNYGYTF.